This T cell receptor (beta chain) was obtained from a study of blood T cell repertoires in COVID-19. Across the study: The United States, Italy and Spain provided the acute and convalescent COVID-19 samples. The analysed material was cDNA or gDNA that came from T cells, B-cell-depleted T cells, or PBMCs.

In the study's own analysis: Estimated nucleated cell counts came from reference gene primer amplification. Assay used: immunoSEQ multiplex PCR; TCRdb lists only in-frame clones, some missing. V and J calls and clone size are those listed in that table; D and trimming were worked out from the DNA. The table shows around 23,000 clones, with 89% occurring only once. Trimming took off 5 bases at V and 5 bases at J, with 10 bases between the two ends. The CDR3 is 12 residues long. Germline V gives CDR1 SGHKS, CDR2 YYEKEE (reference sequence). This chain connects TRBV5-5 to TRBJ1-2; D is unresolved. Sequencing was done on a sample of peripheral blood. This receptor was identified in a human donor in a cohort sampled during active COVID-19. This CDR3 reads CASSQQDYGYTF. The CDR3 bases are TGTGCCAGCAGTCAGCAGGATTATGGCTACACCTTC.